This passage covers 5 T cell receptor beta chains from one sample sequenced in a study of T cells in Graves' hyperthyroidism and ophthalmopathy. From RNA transcripts, TCR beta CDR3 regions were amplified. Using the HTBI primer set, a first-round RT-PCR was run on the TCR CDR3. TCRdb reprocessed the multiplex PCR reads with MiXCR, giving one entry per CDR3 protein. Here the sample spans around 380,000 distinct CDR3 sequences, about 13% being singletons. The sample taken for sequencing was blood. The receptors shown here come from a man under 40 with Graves' hyperthyroidism that later progressed to Graves' ophthalmopathy.

This clonotype was seen repeatedly, ten times or more. The chain combines TRBV6-1 with TRBJ1-5, with a possible D match to TRBD1 (6 bases). Looked up from germline, CDR1 is MNHNS and CDR2 is SASEGT. The V and J ends lost 5 bases and 3 bases respectively, with 17 bases between them. This CDR3 spans 16 amino acids. DNA for the CDR3: TGTGCCAGCAGTTCCAAAGGGGGGAAGTCCAATCAGCCCCAGCATTTT. It encodes CASSSKGGKSNQPQHF.

This clonotype was counted between two and nine times. The rearrangement links TRBV3-1 to TRBJ2-1, with a tentative D call TRBD2 (7 bases). The length of the CDR3 is 14 residues. CDR1 LGHDT and CDR2 YNNKEL come from the germline V gene (reference sequence). V dropped 8 bases and J dropped 4 bases, with 15 bases sitting between them. The CDR3 DNA sequence: TGTGCCAGCTGGGGGGGGCCAGCATACAATGAGCAGTTCTTC. Protein: CASWGGPAYNEQFF.

This clonotype appeared many times. This chain connects TRBV28 to TRBJ2-7; the D is unclear. Germline assignment: CDR1 MDHEN and CDR2 SYDVKM. This CDR3 spans 13 amino acids. V shed 8 bases and J shed 2 bases, with 13 bases lying between them. The CDR3 DNA reads as TGTGCCAGCTATTCTGACATTCCCTACGAGCAGTACTTC. Protein sequence: CASYSDIPYEQYF.

This clonotype was observed at least ten times. The CDR3 loop reads CASSLEGGFGRTEAFF. The CDR3 coding sequence is TGCGCCAGCAGCTTGGAGGGTGGATTCGGTCGGACTGAAGCTTTCTTT. The V gene is TRBV5-1, the J gene TRBJ1-1; D is ambiguous. The CDR3 length is 16 residues. The V end was cut by 0 bases, the J end by 5 bases, with 17 bases between. Germline CDR1 is SGHRS and CDR2 is YFSETQ.

At least ten counts were recorded for this clonotype. The chain carries TRBV11-2 and TRBJ2-3, with D unclear. Trimming removed 6 bases from V and 4 bases from J, with 8 bases in between. The length of the CDR3 is 12 residues. CDR1 and CDR2 (germline): SGHAT, FQNNGV. The CDR3: CASSFQPDTQYF. In DNA, the CDR3 is TGTGCCAGCAGTTTTCAGCCAGATACGCAGTATTTT.